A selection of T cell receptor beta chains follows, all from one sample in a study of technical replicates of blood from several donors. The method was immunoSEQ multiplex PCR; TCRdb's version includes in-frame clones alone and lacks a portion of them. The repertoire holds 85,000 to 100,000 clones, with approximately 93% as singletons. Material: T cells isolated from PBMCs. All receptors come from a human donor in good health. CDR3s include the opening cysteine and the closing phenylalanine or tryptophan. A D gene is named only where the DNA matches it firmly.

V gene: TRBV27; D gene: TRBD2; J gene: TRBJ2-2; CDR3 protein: CASTTLAANTGELFF; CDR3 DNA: TGTGCCAGCACTACACTAGCGGCGAACACCGGGGAGCTGTTTTTT
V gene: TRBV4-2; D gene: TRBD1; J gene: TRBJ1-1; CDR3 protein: CASSQGQGNTEAFF; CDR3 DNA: TGTGCCAGCAGCCAGGGACAGGGGAACACTGAAGCTTTCTTT
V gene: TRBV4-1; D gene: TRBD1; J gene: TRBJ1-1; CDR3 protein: CASSPRGGSRNTEAFF; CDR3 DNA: TGCGCCAGCAGCCCTAGAGGGGGCTCCCGGAACACTGAAGCTTTCTTT
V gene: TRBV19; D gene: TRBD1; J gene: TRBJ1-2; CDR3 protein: CASRQGLNYGYTF; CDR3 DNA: TGTGCCAGCCGACAGGGACTTAACTATGGCTACACCTTC
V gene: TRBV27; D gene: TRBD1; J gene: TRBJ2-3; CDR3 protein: CASSFYGTGVSDTQYF; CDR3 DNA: TGTGCCAGCAGTTTTTATGGGACAGGGGTTTCAGATACGCAGTATTTT
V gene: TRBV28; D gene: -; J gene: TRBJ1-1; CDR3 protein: CASSATGTEAFF; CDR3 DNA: TGTGCCAGCAGTGCAACCGGCACTGAAGCTTTCTTT
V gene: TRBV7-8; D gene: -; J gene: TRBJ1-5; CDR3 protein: CASSPSNSYQPQHF; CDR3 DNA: TGTGCCAGCAGCCCATCGAACAGTTATCAGCCCCAGCATTTT
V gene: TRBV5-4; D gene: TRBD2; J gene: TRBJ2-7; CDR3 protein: CASSPGTSVSEQYF; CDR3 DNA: TGTGCCAGCAGCCCCGGGACTAGCGTAAGCGAGCAGTACTTC
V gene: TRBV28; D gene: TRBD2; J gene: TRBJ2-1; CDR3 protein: CASSVLAGVVEQFF; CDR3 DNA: TGTGCCAGCAGTGTACTAGCGGGAGTTGTTGAGCAGTTCTTC
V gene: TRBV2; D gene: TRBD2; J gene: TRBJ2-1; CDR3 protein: CASSEDGGLGNEQFF; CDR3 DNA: TGTGCCAGCAGTGAAGACGGGGGGTTAGGCAATGAGCAGTTCTTC
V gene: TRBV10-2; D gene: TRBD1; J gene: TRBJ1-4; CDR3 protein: CASSEFDRGQGKLFF; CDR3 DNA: TGCGCCAGCAGTGAGTTCGACAGGGGGCAGGGAAAACTGTTTTTT